This T cell receptor beta chain was captured in a study of T cells in Graves' hyperthyroidism and ophthalmopathy. Looked up from germline, CDR1 is SGHVS and CDR2 is FQNEAQ. V shed 0 bases and J 2 bases; nucleotides not matched to a gene: 0. CDR3 size: 14 residues. This clonotype was seen many times. There were TCR beta CDR3 regions amplified from RNA transcripts. HTBI primers were used for first-round RT-PCR of the TCR CDR3. MiXCR was run by TCRdb on the multiplex PCR reads, yielding one entry per CDR3 protein. The data hold over 300,000 distinct CDR3 sequences, with approximately 15% observed a single time.

Sequences were obtained from blood. The chain joins TRBV7-8 to TRBJ2-5; TRBD1 aligns across 7 bases. The sequence was collected from a woman aged 60-75 years with Graves' hyperthyroidism. In nucleotides, the CDR3 is TGTGCCAGCAGCTTAGCGGGACAGCAAGAGACCCAGTACTTC. Translation: CASSLAGQQETQYF.